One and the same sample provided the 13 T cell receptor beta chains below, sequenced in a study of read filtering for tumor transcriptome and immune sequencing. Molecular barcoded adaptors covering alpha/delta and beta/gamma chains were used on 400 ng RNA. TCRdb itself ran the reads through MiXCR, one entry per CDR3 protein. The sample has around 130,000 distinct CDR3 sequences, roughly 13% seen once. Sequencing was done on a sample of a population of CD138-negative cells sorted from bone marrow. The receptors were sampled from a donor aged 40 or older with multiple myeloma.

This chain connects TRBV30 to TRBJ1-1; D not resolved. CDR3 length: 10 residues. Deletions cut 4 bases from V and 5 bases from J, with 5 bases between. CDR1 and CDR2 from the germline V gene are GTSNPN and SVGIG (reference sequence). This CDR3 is CAWKETEAFF. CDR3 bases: TGTGCCTGGAAGGAGACTGAAGCTTTCTTT.

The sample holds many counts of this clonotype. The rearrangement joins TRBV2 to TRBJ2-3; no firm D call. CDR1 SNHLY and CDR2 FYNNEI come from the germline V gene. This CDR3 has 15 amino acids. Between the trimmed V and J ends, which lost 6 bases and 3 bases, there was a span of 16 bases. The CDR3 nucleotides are TGTGCCAGCAGGCCAGACTTGTTCCCGACAGATACGCAGTATTTT. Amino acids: CASRPDLFPTDTQYF.

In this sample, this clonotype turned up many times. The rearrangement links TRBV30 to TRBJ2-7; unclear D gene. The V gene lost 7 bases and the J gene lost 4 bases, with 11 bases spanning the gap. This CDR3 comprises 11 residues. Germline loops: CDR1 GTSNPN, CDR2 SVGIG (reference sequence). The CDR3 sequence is CALQVRYEQYF. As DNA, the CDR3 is TGTGCCTTGCAAGTTCGGTACGAGCAGTACTTC.

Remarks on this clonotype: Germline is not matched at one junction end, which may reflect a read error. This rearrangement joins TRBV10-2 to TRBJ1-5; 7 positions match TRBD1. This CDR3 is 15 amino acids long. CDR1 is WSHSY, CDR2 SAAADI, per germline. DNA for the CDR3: TGCGCCAGCAGAGCCTCCGGGACAGCAGATCAGTCCCAGCATTTT. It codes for CASRASGTADQSQHF.

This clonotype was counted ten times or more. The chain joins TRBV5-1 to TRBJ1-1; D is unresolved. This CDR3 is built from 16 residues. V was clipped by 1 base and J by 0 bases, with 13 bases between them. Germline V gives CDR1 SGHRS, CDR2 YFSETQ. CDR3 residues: CASSLSGPPMNTEAFF. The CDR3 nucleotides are TGCGCCAGCAGCTTGAGTGGGCCCCCTATGAACACTGAAGCTTTCTTT.

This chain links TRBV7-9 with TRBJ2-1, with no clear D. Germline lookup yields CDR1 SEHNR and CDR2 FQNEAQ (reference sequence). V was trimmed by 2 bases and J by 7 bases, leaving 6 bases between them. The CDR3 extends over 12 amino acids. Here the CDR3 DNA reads TGTGCCAGCAGCTTAAACGTAAATGAGCAGTTCTTC. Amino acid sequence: CASSLNVNEQFF.

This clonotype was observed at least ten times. The CDR3 loop reads CASSLFPHSGNEQFF. The CDR3 coding sequence is TGTGCCAGCAGCTTATTCCCTCATAGCGGGAATGAGCAGTTCTTC. The chain links TRBV7-9 to TRBJ2-1; 7 nucleotides line up with TRBD2. Trimming took 2 bases from V and 7 from J; bases not matched to a gene: 8. The germline CDR1 and CDR2 sequences are SEHNR and FQNEAQ (reference sequence). This CDR3 is built from 15 residues.

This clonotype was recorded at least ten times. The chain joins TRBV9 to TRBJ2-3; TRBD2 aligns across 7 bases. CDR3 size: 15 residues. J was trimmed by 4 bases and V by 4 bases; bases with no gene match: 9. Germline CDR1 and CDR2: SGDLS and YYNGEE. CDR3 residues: CASSYGLVRPDTQYF. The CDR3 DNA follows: TGTGCCAGCAGCTACGGACTAGTTCGCCCAGATACGCAGTATTTT.

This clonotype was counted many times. The CDR3 DNA is TGTGCCAGCAGTTCCCCGGCTAACTATGGCTACACCTTC. Protein sequence: CASSSPANYGYTF. The chain has TRBV12-3 or TRBV12-4 and TRBJ1-2; D is unresolved. This CDR3 is built from 13 residues. V was clipped by 4 bases and J by 0 bases, with 6 bases between them.

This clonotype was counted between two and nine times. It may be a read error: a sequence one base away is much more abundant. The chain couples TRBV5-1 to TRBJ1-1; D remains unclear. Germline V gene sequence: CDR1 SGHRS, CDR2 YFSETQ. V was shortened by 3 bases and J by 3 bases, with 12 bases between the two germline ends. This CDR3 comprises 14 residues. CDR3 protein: CASSSTGEDTEAFF. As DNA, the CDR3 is TGCGCCAGCAGCTCGACCGGAGAAGACACTGAAGCTTTCTTT.

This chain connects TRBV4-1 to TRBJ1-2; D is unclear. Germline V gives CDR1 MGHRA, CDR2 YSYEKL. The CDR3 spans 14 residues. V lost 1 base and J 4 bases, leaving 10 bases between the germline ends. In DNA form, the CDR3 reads TGCGCCAGCAGCCAAGTAGAACTCTCCTATGGCTACACCTTC. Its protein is CASSQVELSYGYTF.

The CDR3 sequence: CASSEEQGAGQPQHF. The CDR3 region has the DNA TGTGCCAGCAGTGAGGAACAGGGGGCCGGGCAGCCCCAGCATTTT. The chain carries TRBV2 and TRBJ1-5, with 9 bases matching TRBD1. V trimming: 3 bases; J trimming: 7 bases; junction bases outside the gene matches: 7. CDR1 is SNHLY and CDR2 is FYNNEI in the germline V gene. This CDR3 spans 15 amino acids.

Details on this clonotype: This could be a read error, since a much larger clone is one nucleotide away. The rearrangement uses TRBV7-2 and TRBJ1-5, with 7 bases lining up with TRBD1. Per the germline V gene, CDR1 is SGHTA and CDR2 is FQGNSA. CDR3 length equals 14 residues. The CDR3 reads CAGSPQQGYQPQHF. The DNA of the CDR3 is TGTGCCGGCAGCCCTCAACAGGGGTATCAGCCCCAGCATTTT.